This record covers a single T cell receptor beta chain. There is no known antigen for this receptor. The source of the sample is a study of monozygotic twins with inflammatory bowel disease (dated by TCRdb to between 2018 and 2020). For the study in its entirety: A total of roughly 28 monozygotic twin pairs were included in the full study, comprising nine German pairs (four IBD-concordant, five IBD-discordant) and 19 IBD-discordant Danish pairs. The search for disease-associated traits relied mainly on comparing IBD patients with their genetically identical healthy co-twins within discordant pairs. Each individual had, on average, about 151 000 unique TCRalpha sequences and 181 000 unique TCRbeta sequences available for analysis. Study-level results and caveats: The analysis was unable to tell apart different T cell subtypes. Fewer clonotypes were shared with other individuals by IBD patients than by healthy twins, most markedly in patients showing signs of disease activity. Repertoire similarity did not differ between concordant and discordant twins, which could be due to limited statistical power. No single strong signal or clonotype linked to IBD turned up in the results, so the idea that one exists was not supported. Because patients received different immunosuppressive treatments, the repertoires may have picked up extra background noise and variability between individuals. TCRbeta repertoire diversity, by inverse Simpson index, was decreased in IBD patients compared with their healthy co-twins.

A 2.5 ml peripheral blood sample was drawn into PAXgene tubes per donor and stored at -80°C. Without T cell sorting, total RNA was isolated from whole blood using the PAXgene blood miRNA kit on an automated QIAcube. Deep TCRalpha and TCRbeta repertoire profiling with unique molecular barcoding was performed on peripheral blood of monozygotic twin pairs concordant or discordant for inflammatory bowel disease. Smoking habits were recorded for all twin pairs, with individuals classified as current, former or never smokers. The library relied on 5' RACE. Preparation of each TCR library used approximately 4,000 ng of total RNA. For each sample, cDNA synthesis was carried out in eight separate reactions using SMARTScribe reverse transcriptase. During cDNA synthesis, unique molecular identifiers containing a 6-nucleotide sample barcode were introduced by template switching. TCRalpha and TCRbeta cDNA was amplified in two nested PCRs of 16 and 9 cycles, and bead purification was carried out after each PCR. Before amplification, the cDNA was treated with uracil DNA-glycosylase and purified using the QIAquick PCR purification kit. The second PCR added Illumina TruSeq-compatible adapters along with sample-specific barcodes. Library quality and concentration were assessed using TapeStation and Qubit, and about 5.2 ng of each library was pooled. Sequencing of the pooled libraries was done on an Illumina HiSeq2500 single-index Rapid Run using custom sequencing primers and 2 x 100 bp reads. Processing in the source paper ran as follows. UMI-based consensus assembly with MiGEC version 1.2.6 was used to correct PCR and sequencing errors. MiXCR version 2.1.1 was used to carry out V(D)J alignment, clonotype assembly and CDR3 extraction. To normalise gene usage, clonotype sharing and MAIT/NKT TCR abundance, the top 1000, 10 000 and 20 000 clonotypes in each sample were analysed. Diversity was computed as the inverse Simpson index with the vegan R package after downsampling to 27 000 UMIs. Paired Mann-Whitney U tests were applied to discordant twin pairs, and Benjamini-Hochberg correction was used for multiple testing. TCRdb reprocessed the reads, reporting each CDR3 protein sequence once and no DNA. None of the V and J calls come from the authors' own analysis; TCRdb made them. The sample's table lists a count of approximately 400,000 distinct CDR3 sequences. The ten most abundant clones make up around 2.4% of the sample.

The CDR3 runs 12 residues from the cysteine to the phenylalanine. DNA is not recorded here. From a lookup of the germline V gene (reference sequence), CDR1 and CDR2 are LNHDA and SQIVND. The sample consisted of blood. This receptor chain uses TRBV19 and TRBJ2-3. The TCR sequence derives from a human donor with ulcerative colitis or Crohn's disease, or a healthy co-twin of an affected twin (not recorded which). For the CDR3, the sequence is CASSKIGDTQYF. The entire variable domain, with the stretches around the CDR3 drawn from the reference TRBV19 and TRBJ2-3 proteins, is DGGITQSPKYLFRKEGQNVTLSCEQNLNHDAMYWYRQDPGQGLRLIYYSQIVNDFQKGDIAEGYSVSREKKESFPLTVTSAQKNPTAFYLCASSKIGDTQYFGPGTRLTVL.